The entry below describes one TCR beta chain. No antigen is known for it. The sample is drawn from a study of Ad26.COV2.S vaccination and SARS-CoV-2 variants. Study details: Each vaccinee took Ad26.COV2.S intramuscularly, once or twice 56 days apart. Study-wide points: Vaccine recipients surpassed placebo recipients in spike-specific TCR breadth.

Treatment noted: about 20 received Ad26.COV2.S at low or high dose, single or two shots; 5 received placebo; per-sample allocation not given. Collection of samples fell on day 63 after the first vaccine or placebo injection. Based in Boston, the donor was an adult of 18-55 years. J was trimmed by 8 bases and V by 6 bases; bases with no gene match: 8. The CDR3 spans 14 residues. Per germline, CDR1 SGHAT and CDR2 FQNNGV. Here immunoSEQ multiplex PCR was the method, and the copy in TCRdb shows in-frame clones only, minus some. The sample consists of fewer than 500,000 clones, 75% to 95% of them appearing once.

The V and J genes are TRBV11-2 and TRBJ1-4; TRBD1 agrees at 8 bases. The sequenced sample was peripheral blood, obtained in a trial of Ad26.COV2.S vaccine versus placebo. This sequence originates from a person aged 18-60 years who received the Ad26.COV2.S COVID-19 vaccine or a placebo. Here the CDR3 DNA reads TGTGCCAGCAGGCCCGGGACAGGCTGGGAAAAACTGTTTTTT. Its translation is CASRPGTGWEKLFF. Combining the CDR3 with reference TRBV11-2 and TRBJ1-4 gives the whole variable domain EAGVAQSPRYKIIEKRQSVAFWCNPISGHATLYWYQQILGQGPKLLIQFQNNGVVDDSQLPKDRFSAERLKGVDSTLKIQPAKLEDSAVYLCASRPGTGWEKLFFGSGTQLSVL.